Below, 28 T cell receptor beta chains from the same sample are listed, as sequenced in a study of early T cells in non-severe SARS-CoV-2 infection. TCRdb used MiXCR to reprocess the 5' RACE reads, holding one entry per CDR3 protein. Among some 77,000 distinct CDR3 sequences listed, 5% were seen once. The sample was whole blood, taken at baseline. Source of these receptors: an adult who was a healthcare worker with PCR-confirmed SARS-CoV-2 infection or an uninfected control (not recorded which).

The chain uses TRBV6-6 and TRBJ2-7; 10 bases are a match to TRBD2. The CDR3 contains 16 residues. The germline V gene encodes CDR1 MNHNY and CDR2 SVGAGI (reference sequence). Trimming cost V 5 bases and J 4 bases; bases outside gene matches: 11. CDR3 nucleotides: TGTGCCAGCAGTCTGGGACTAGCGAATTTACCTTACGAGCAGTACTTC. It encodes CASSLGLANLPYEQYF.

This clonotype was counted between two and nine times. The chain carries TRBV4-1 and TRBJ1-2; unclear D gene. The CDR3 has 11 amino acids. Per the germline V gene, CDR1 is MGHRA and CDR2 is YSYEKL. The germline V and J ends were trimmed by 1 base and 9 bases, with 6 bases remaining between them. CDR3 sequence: CASSQGRSYTF. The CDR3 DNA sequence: TGCGCCAGCAGCCAAGGCAGGAGCTACACCTTC.

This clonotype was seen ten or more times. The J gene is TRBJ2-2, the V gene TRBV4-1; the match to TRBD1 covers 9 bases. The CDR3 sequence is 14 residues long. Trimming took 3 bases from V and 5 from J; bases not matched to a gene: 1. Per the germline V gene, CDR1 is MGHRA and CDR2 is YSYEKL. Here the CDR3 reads CASSQDRGTGELFF. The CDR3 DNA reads TGCGCCAGCAGCCAGGACAGGGGAACCGGGGAGCTGTTTTTT.

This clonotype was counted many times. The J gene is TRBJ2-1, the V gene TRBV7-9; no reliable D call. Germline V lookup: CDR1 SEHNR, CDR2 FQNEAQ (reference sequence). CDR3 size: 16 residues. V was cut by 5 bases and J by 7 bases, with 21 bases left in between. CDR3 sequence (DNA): TGTGCCAGCAGCACCCTGTCCCCCCTTTCGGTGAATGAGCAGTTCTTC. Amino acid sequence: CASSTLSPLSVNEQFF.

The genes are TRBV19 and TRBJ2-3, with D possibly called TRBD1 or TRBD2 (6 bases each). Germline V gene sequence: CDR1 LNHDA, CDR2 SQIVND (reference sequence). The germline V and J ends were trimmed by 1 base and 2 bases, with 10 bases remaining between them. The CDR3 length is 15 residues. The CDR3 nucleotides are TGTGCCAGTAGTATAGTCTCGGGGGCCACAGATACGCAGTATTTT. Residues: CASSIVSGATDTQYF.

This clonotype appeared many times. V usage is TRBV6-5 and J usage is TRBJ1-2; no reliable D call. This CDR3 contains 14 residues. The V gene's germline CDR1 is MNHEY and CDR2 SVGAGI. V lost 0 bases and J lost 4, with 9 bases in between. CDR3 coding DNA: TGTGCCAGCAGTTACTCGTTTTCCTCCTATGGCTACACCTTC. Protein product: CASSYSFSSYGYTF.

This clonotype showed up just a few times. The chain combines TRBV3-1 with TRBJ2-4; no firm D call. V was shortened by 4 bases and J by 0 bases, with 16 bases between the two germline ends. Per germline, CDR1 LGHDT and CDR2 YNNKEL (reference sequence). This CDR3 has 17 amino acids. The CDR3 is CASSPNLVAQAKNIQYF. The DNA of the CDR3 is TGTGCCAGCAGCCCCAACCTTGTGGCACAAGCCAAAAACATTCAGTACTTC.

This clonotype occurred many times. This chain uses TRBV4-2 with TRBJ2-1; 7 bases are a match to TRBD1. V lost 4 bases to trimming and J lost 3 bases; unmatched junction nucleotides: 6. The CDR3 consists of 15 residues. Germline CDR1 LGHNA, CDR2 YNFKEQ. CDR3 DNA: TGTGCCAGCAGCCGGGGGCAGGGGGACTACAATGAGCAGTTCTTC. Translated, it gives CASSRGQGDYNEQFF.

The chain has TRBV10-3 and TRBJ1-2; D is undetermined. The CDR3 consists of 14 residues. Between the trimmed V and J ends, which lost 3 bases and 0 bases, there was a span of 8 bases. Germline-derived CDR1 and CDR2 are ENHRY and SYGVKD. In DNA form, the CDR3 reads TGTGCCATCAGTGACAGGTCTACTAACTATGGCTACACCTTC. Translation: CAISDRSTNYGYTF.

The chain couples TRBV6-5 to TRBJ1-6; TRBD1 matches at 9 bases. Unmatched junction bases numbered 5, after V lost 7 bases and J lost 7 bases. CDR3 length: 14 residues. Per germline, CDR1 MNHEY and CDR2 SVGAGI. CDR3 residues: CASKATGGNSPLHF. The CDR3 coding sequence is TGTGCCAGCAAAGCGACAGGGGGAAATTCACCCCTCCACTTT.

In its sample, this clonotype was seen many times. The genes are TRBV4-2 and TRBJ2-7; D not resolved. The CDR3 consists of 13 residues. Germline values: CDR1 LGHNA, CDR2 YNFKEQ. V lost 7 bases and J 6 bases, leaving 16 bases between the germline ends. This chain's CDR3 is CASTTTATAEQYF. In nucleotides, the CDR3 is TGTGCCAGCACTACAACTGCCACCGCCGAGCAGTACTTC.

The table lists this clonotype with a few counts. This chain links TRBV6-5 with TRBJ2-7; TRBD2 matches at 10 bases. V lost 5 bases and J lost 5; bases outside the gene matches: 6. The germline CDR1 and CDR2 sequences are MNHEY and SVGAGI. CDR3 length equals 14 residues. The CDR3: CASSKGTSAHEQYF. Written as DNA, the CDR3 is TGTGCCAGCAGTAAAGGGACTAGCGCCCACGAGCAGTACTTC.

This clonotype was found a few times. The CDR3 region is CASSQGGGLAETQYF. The CDR3 region has the DNA TGCGCCAGCAGCCAAGGCGGTGGCTTGGCGGAGACCCAGTACTTC. The chain recombines TRBV4-1 with TRBJ2-5; the D is unclear. This CDR3 has 15 residues. Germline values: CDR1 MGHRA, CDR2 YSYEKL. The V and J ends lost 1 base and 5 bases respectively, with 14 bases between them.

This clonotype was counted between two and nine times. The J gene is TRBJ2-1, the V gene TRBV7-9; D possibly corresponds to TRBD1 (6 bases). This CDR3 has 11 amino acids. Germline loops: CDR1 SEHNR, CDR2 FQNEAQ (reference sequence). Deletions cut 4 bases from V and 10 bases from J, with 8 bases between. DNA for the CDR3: TGTGCCAGCAGCTCCGGGACAGAGCAGTTCTTC. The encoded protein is CASSSGTEQFF. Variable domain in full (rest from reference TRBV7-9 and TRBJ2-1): DTGVSQNPRHKITKRGQNVTFRCDPISEHNRLYWYRQTLGQGPEFLTYFQNEAQLEKSRLLSDRFSAERPKGSFSTLEIQRTEQGDSAMYLCASSSGTEQFFGPGTRLTVL.

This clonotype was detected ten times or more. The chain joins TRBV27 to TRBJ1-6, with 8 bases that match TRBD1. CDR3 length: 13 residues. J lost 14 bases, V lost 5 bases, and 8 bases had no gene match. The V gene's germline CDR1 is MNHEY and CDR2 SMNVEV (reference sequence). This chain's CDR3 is CASSPGQVMALHF. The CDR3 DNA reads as TGTGCCAGCAGTCCGGGACAGGTTATGGCCCTCCACTTT.

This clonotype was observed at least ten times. CDR3 coding DNA: TGTGCCAGCAGCCCACGGACAGGGCTTGCCTACGAGCAGTACTTC. The encoded protein is CASSPRTGLAYEQYF. The rearrangement joins TRBV7-2 to TRBJ2-7, with 8 bases lining up with TRBD1. There are 15 residues in the CDR3. Germline loops: CDR1 SGHTA, CDR2 FQGNSA. V shed 5 bases, J shed 2 bases, and the junction held 8 bases outside the gene matches.

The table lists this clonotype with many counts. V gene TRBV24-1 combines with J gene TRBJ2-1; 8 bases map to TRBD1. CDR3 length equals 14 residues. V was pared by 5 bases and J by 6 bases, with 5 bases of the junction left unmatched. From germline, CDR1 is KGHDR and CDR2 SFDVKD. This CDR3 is CATSGPTGVNEQFF. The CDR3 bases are TGTGCCACCAGTGGCCCGACAGGGGTCAATGAGCAGTTCTTC.

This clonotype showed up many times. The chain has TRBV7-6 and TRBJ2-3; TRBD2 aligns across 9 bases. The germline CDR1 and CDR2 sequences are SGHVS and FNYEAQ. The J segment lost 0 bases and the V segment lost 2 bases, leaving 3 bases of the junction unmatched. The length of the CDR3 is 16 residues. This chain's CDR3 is CASSLLAGWSTDTQYF. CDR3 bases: TGTGCCAGCAGCTTACTAGCGGGATGGAGCACAGATACGCAGTATTTT. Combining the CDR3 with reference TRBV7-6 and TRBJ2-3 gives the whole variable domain GAGVSQSPRYKVTKRGQDVALRCDPISGHVSLYWYRQALGQGPEFLTYFNYEAQQDKSGLPNDRFSAERPEGSISTLTIQRTEQRDSAMYRCASSLLAGWSTDTQYFGPGTRLTVL.

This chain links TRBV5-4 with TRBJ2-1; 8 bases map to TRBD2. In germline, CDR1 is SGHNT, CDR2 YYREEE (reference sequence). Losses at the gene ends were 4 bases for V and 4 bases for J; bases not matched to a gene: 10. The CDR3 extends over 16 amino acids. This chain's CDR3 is CASSQNSGTSYNEQFF. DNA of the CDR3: TGTGCCAGCAGCCAAAATTCCGGGACTAGTTACAATGAGCAGTTCTTC.

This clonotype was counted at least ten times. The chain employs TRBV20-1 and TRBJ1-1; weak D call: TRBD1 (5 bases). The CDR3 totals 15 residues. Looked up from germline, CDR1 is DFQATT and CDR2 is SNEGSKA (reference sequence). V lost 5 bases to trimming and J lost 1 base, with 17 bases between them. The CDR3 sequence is CSAAPRGGKNTEAFF. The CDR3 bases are TGCAGTGCTGCCCCACGGGGGGGGAAGAACACTGAAGCTTTCTTT.

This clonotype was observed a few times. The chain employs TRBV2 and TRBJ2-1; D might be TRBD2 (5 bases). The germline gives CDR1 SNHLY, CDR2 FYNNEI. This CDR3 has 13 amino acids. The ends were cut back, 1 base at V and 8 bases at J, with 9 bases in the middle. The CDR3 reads CASSEGLADEQFF. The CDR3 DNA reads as TGTGCCAGCAGTGAAGGTCTAGCTGATGAGCAGTTCTTC.

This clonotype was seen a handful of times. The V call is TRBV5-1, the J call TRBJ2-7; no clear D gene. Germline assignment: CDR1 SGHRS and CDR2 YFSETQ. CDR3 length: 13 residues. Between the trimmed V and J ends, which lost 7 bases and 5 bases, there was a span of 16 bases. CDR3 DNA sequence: TGCGCCAGCGGTCCTACCAGGCGCCACGAGCAGTACTTC. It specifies CASGPTRRHEQYF.

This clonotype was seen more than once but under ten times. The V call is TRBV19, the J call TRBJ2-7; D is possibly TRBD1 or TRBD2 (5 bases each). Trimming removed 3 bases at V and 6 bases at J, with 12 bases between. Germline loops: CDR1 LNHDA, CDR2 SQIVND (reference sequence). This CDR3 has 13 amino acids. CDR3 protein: CASSIKFGTEQYF. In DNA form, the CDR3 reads TGTGCCAGTAGTATTAAGTTCGGGACCGAGCAGTACTTC.

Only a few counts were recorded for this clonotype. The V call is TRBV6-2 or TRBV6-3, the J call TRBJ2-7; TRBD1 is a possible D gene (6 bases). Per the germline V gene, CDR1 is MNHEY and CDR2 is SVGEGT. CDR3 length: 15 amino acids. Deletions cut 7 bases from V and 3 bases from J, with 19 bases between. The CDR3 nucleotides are TGTGCCAGCACCGTACGGGGACAAGCAGGCTACGAGCAGTACTTC. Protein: CASTVRGQAGYEQYF.

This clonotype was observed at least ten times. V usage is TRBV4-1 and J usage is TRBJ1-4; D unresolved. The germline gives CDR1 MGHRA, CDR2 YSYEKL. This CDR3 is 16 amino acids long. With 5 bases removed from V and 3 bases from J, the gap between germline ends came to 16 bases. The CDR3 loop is CASSEASVRANEKLFF. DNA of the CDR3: TGCGCCAGCAGCGAGGCTTCAGTTCGGGCTAATGAAAAACTGTTTTTT.

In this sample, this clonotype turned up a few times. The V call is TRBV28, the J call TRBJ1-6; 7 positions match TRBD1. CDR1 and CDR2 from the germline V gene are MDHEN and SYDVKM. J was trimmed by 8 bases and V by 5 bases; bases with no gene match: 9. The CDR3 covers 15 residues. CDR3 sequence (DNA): TGTGCCAGCAGTCTCCGGACAGGAGGGTATTCACCCCTCCACTTT. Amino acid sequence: CASSLRTGGYSPLHF.

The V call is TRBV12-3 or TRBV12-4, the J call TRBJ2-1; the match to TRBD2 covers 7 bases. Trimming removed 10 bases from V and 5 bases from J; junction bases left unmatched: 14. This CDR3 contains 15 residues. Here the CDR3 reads CATYLSGTPDNEQFF. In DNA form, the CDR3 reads TGTGCCACCTACCTCAGCGGGACGCCGGACAATGAGCAGTTCTTC.

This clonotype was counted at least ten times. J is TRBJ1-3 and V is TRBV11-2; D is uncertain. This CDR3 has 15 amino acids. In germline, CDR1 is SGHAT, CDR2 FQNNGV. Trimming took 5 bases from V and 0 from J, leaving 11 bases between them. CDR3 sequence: CASSGRISSGNTIYF. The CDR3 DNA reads TGTGCCAGCAGCGGACGCATAAGCTCTGGAAACACCATATATTTT.